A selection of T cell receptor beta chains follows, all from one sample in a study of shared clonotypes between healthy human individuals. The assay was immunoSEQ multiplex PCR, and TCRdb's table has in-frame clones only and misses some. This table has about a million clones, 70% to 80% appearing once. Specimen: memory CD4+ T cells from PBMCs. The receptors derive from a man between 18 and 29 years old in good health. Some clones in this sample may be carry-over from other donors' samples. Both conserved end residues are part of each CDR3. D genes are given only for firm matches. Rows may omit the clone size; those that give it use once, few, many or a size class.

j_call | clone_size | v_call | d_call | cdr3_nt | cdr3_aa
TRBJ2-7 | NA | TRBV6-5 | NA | TGTGCCAGCAGCGGAACAGCCTCCTACGAGCAGTACTTC | CASSGTASYEQYF
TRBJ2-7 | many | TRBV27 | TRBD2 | TGTGCCAGCGCCGCCGGGCGGGGGGCCTACGAGCAGTACTTC | CASAAGRGAYEQYF
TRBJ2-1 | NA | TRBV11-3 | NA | TGTGCCAGCAGCCCCCTAGCCTCGGGGGAGCAGTTCTTC | CASSPLASGEQFF
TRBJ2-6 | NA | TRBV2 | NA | TGTGCCAGCCAAGGTGAAAGGGACCCTGGGGCCAACGTCCTGACTTTC | CASQGERDPGANVLTF
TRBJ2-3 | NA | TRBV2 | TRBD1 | TGTGCCAGCAGCACGCAGAGACAGGGAAGGACAGATACGCAGTATTTT | CASSTQRQGRTDTQYF
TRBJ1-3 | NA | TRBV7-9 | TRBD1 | TGTGCCAGCAGCCCTAGACAGGGAGGAAACACCATATATTTT | CASSPRQGGNTIYF
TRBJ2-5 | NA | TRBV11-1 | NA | TGTGCCAGCAGCCCCGGGTCTATTGGGTGGGAGACCCAGTACTTC | CASSPGSIGWETQYF
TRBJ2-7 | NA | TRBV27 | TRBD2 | TGTGCCAGCAGTCCCCGAGGGCTAGCGGGATACGAGCAGTACTTC | CASSPRGLAGYEQYF
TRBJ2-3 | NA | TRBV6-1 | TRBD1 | TGTGCCAGTGCGACAGGGGCTGCCACAGATACGCAGTATTTT | CASATGAATDTQYF
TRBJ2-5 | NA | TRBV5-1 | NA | TGCGCCAGCAGCTTGGCCGCAGGAAAAGAGACCCAGTACTTC | CASSLAAGKETQYF
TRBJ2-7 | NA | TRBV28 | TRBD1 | TGTGCCAGCGGAAGGGACAGGGACTACGAGCAGTACTTC | CASGRDRDYEQYF
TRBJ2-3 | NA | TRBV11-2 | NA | TGTGCCAGCAGCTGGAACCCCGCGGATACGCAGTATTTT | CASSWNPADTQYF
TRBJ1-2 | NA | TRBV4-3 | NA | TGCGCCAGCAGCCAAGATCGGGGGGTCGGCTATGGCTACACCTTC | CASSQDRGVGYGYTF
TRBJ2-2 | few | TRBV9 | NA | TGTGCCAGCAGCTTAATAGCGGCGAACACCGGGGAGCTGTTTTTT | CASSLIAANTGELFF
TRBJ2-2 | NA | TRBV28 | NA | TGTGCCAGCAGGGCATCCAGGGTCAACACCGGGGAGCTGTTTTTT | CASRASRVNTGELFF
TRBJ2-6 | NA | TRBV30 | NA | TGTGCCTGGCTGGAGGAGTCTGGGGCCAACGTCCTGACTTTC | CAWLEESGANVLTF
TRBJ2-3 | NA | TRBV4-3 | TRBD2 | TGCGCCAGCAGCCAAGAAGGCATAGCGGGAGGGGCAGATACGCAGTATTTT | CASSQEGIAGGADTQYF
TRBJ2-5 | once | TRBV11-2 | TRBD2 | TGTGCCAGCAGCCGCGGCGGGCTAGCGGCCCTCCAAGAGACCCAGTACTTC | CASSRGGLAALQETQYF
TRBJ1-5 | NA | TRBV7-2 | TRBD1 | TGTGCCAGCAGCTTAGGGACAGGGAGTTTTCAGCCCCAGCATTTT | CASSLGTGSFQPQHF
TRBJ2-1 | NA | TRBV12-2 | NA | TGTGCAAGTCGCTTAAATTGTATGGAGCGGGAGGGCCGCAATGAGCAGTTCTTC | CASRLNCMEREGRNEQFF
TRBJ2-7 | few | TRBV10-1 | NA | TGCGCCAGCAGCCGGGACAAGTACGAGCAGTACTTC | CASSRDKYEQYF
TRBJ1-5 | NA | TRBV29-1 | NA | TGCAGCGCTCCGGGGGCCGATCAGCCCCAGCATTTT | CSAPGADQPQHF
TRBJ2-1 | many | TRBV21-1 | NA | TGTGCCAGCAGCAAAATGGGTACTAGTGGGGATGAGCAGTTCTTC | CASSKMGTSGDEQFF
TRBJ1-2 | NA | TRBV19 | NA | TGTGCCAGTAGTATAGTAGGGACCTATGGCTACACCTTC | CASSIVGTYGYTF
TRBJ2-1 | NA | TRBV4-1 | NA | TGCGCCAGCAGCCAAGTCGGGAGCGAAGAGCAGTTCTTC | CASSQVGSEEQFF
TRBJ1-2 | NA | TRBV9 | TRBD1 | TGTGCCAGCAGCGTCTCGACAGGGGGCTATGGCTACACCTTC | CASSVSTGGYGYTF
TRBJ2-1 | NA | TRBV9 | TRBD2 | TGTGCCAGCAGCTCAAACGCCGGGACTAGCGGGACGAGGGGAAATGAGCAGTTCTTC | CASSSNAGTSGTRGNEQFF
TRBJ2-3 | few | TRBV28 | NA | TGTGCCAGCAGTTTGACGGATACGCAGTATTTT | CASSLTDTQYF
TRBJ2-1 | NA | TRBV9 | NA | TGTGCCAGCAGCGTAGTAGGCCAACCAGCTGGTGAGCAGTTCTTC | CASSVVGQPAGEQFF
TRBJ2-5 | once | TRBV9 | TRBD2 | TGTGCCAGCAGCGTAGACAGGGAAGCTAGCGGGGGCCAGTACTTC | CASSVDREASGGQYF
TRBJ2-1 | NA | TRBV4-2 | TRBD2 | TGTGCCAGCAGCCAGGCACTAGCGCCCTACAATGAGCAGTTCTTC | CASSQALAPYNEQFF
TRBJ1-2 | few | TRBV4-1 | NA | TGCGCCAGCGCCCCGGCTGTGCTGTCAGGCTACACCTTC | CASAPAVLSGYTF
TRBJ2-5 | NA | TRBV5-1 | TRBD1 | TGCGCCAGCAGCTGGGGGACAGGGGAGACCCAGTACTTC | CASSWGTGETQYF
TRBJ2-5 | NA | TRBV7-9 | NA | TGTGCCAGCAGCCTCGTGGGGGCTCTCCAAGAGACCCAGTACTTC | CASSLVGALQETQYF
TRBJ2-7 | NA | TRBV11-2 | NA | TGTGCCAGCAGCAACGACTTCTACGAGCAGTACTTC | CASSNDFYEQYF
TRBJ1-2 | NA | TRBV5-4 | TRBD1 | TGTGCCAGCAGCTTGGCCCCTCAGGGGGCGGGGTATGGCTACACCTTC | CASSLAPQGAGYGYTF
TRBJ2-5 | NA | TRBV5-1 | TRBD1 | TGCGCCAGCAGCCCAGGACAGGGTGGGGAGACCCAGTACTTC | CASSPGQGGETQYF
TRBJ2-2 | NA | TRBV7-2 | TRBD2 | TGTGCCAGCAGCTCCAAGACCACTAGCGGGAGCGGGGAGCTGTTTTTT | CASSSKTTSGSGELFF
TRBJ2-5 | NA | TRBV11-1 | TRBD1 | TGTGCCAGCAGCTCCAAACAGGGGGCCCTACAAGAGACCCAGTACTTC | CASSSKQGALQETQYF
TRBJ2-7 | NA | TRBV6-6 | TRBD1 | TGTGCCAGCAGTTACTTCCGGACAGGGAACTACGACGAGCAGTACTTC | CASSYFRTGNYDEQYF
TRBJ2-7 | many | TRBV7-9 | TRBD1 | TGTGCCAGCAGTTCCCTGGGGACAGGGGGCTACGAGCAGTACTTC | CASSSLGTGGYEQYF
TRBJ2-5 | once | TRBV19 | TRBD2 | TGTGCCAGTAGTAACTCCCAGCGGGAGGGCTCGGAGACCCAGTACTTC | CASSNSQREGSETQYF